This T cell receptor beta chain was recovered during a study of blood T cell repertoires in COVID-19. Only in-frame clones appear in the TCRdb table, and some are missing; sequencing was by immunoSEQ multiplex PCR. This sample carries more than 80,000 clones, roughly 83% of them seen once, and the ten largest clones take under 8.5%. This CDR3 has 18 amino acids. V was shortened by 6 bases and J by 4 bases, with 26 bases between the two germline ends. Germline assignment: CDR1 SGHRS and CDR2 YFSETQ. The chain has TRBV5-1 and TRBJ2-1, with D perhaps TRBD2 (7 bases). Material for sequencing was peripheral blood. The clonotype was recovered from a man aged 45-60 years with active COVID-19. The chain's CDR3 is CASTPRAGGGDLYNEQFF. CDR3 DNA sequence: TGCGCCAGCACCCCCCGCGCCGGCGGGGGCGATCTTTACAATGAGCAGTTCTTC.